The 8 T cell receptor beta chains below come from one sample, sequenced in a study of technical replicates of blood from several donors. The method was immunoSEQ multiplex PCR; TCRdb's version includes in-frame clones alone and lacks a portion of them. The sample contains 65,000 to 75,000 clones, about 90% of which appear only once. The sample was PBMCs. The receptors derive from a human donor in good health. Some clones in this sample may be carry-over from other donors' samples.

The CDR3 reads CASSDLGIQGTYGYTF. The CDR3 DNA is TGTGCCAGCAGTGACCTAGGGATACAGGGAACCTATGGCTACACCTTC. J is TRBJ1-2 and V is TRBV6-1; tentative D call: TRBD1 (6 bases). V was trimmed by 3 bases and J by 4 bases, leaving 18 bases between them. CDR1 and CDR2 (germline): MNHNS, SASEGT. The CDR3 is made up of 16 amino acids.

The rearrangement joins TRBV5-5 to TRBJ2-5, with a weak D call TRBD2 (5 bases). Germline CDR1 is SGHKS and CDR2 is YYEKEE (reference sequence). Trimming cost V 3 bases and J 1 base, with 10 bases left between them. The CDR3 totals 14 residues. The DNA for the CDR3 is TGTGCCAGCAGCTCGACGGGGAGCCAAGAGACCCAGTACTTC. This encodes CASSSTGSQETQYF.

In its sample, this clone was seen once. This rearrangement joins TRBV9 to TRBJ2-7; 7 bases match TRBD1. The CDR3 spans 15 residues. The junction had 6 bases not matched to a gene; V was cut back by 0 bases and J by 3 bases. CDR1 is SGDLS and CDR2 is YYNGEE in the germline V gene. The CDR3 loop reads CASSVGVGGVYEQYF. The CDR3, as DNA: TGTGCCAGCAGCGTAGGGGTAGGGGGCGTCTACGAGCAGTACTTC.

V usage is TRBV7-9 and J usage is TRBJ1-6; 7 bases align to TRBD1. The CDR3 totals 16 residues. After removal of 6 bases from V and 7 bases from J, the junction contained 12 bases not matched to a gene. Germline V CDR1 and CDR2: SEHNR, FQNEAQ (reference sequence). The CDR3 loop reads CASSSSDRVGNSPLHF. CDR3 DNA: TGTGCCAGCAGTTCTTCCGACAGGGTTGGCAATTCACCCCTCCACTTT. Complete variable domain (other parts from reference TRBV7-9 and TRBJ1-6): DTGVSQNPRHKITKRGQNVTFRCDPISEHNRLYWYRQTLGQGPEFLTYFQNEAQLEKSRLLSDRFSAERPKGSFSTLEIQRTEQGDSAMYLCASSSSDRVGNSPLHFGNGTRLTVT.

The chain joins TRBV5-8 to TRBJ2-1, with D possibly being TRBD2 (5 bases). The CDR3 is 15 amino acids. Trimming removed 4 bases from V and 6 bases from J, with 17 bases in between. Per the germline V gene, CDR1 is SGHTS and CDR2 is YDEGEE. The CDR3 coding sequence is TGTGCCAGCAGCGAGGGCAGGAGGTATAGCAATGAGCAGTTCTTC. Amino acids: CASSEGRRYSNEQFF.

The chain uses TRBV30 and TRBJ2-7, with D tentatively TRBD1 (6 bases). V lost 1 base and J lost 6, with 19 bases in between. This CDR3 region has 15 residues. In germline, CDR1 is GTSNPN, CDR2 SVGIG (reference sequence). The CDR3 here is CAWSADSSRTREQYF. CDR3 nucleotide sequence: TGTGCCTGGAGTGCGGACAGCTCACGAACCCGCGAGCAGTACTTC.

V and J are TRBV4-3 and TRBJ2-6, with TRBD1 matching 7 bases. V was clipped by 1 base and J by 15 bases; unmatched bases: 12. CDR3 length equals 15 residues. CDR1 LGHNA and CDR2 YSLEER come from the germline V gene. CDR3 in amino acids: CASSQVGEGASGLTF. In nucleotides, the CDR3 is TGCGCCAGCAGCCAAGTCGGCGAGGGGGCAAGCGGCCTGACTTTC.

Notes on this clone: The conserved closing phenylalanine or tryptophan is absent in this CDR3, likely reflecting a read error. The DNA is omitted, as the CDR3 cannot be located on it reliably, and the CDR3 follows TCRdb's listing. CDR3: CASSDHGLGPHLP. The chain carries TRBV6-6 and TRBJ1-1; TRBD1 was called by the table and not checked on the DNA. In germline, CDR1 is MNHNY, CDR2 SVGAGI (reference sequence). The CDR3 contains 13 residues when both ends are counted.